The 29 T cell receptor beta chains given below trace back to one sample, sequenced in a study of OX40 agonist ivuxolimab in advanced cancers. The data were produced by immunoSEQ multiplex PCR, yet TCRdb's version contains in-frame clones alone and is incomplete. This table holds about 84,000 clones, approximately 92% found once. This specimen was CD4+ or CD8+ T cells sorted from blood, taken in a trial of the OX40 agonist ivuxolimab. All receptors derive from an adult with an advanced solid tumor such as melanoma, head and neck, liver or kidney cancer.

This rearrangement joins TRBV7-9 to TRBJ1-2; D perhaps matches TRBD1 (5 bases). V lost 5 bases to trimming and J lost 8 bases, with 21 bases between them. Germline V CDR1 and CDR2: SEHNR, FQNEAQ (reference sequence). The CDR3 extends over 15 amino acids. The CDR3 spells CASSQIQQAHQGYTF. The CDR3 coding sequence is TGTGCCAGCAGCCAAATTCAACAGGCTCATCAAGGCTACACCTTC.

This chain connects TRBV21-1 to TRBJ2-7; the table's D call, TRBD1, was not checked against the DNA. TRBV21-1 is a recognized pseudogene. The CDR3 is made up of 17 amino acids. In DNA, the CDR3 is TGTGCCAGCAGCAAAGGGAGGACAGCAAGGAACTCCTACGAGCAGTACGTC. Protein: CASSKGRTARNSYEQYV.

CDR3 sequence: CASSQSERGVANYGYTF. The CDR3 bases are TGCGCCAGCAGTCAATCTGAAAGGGGGGTTGCTAACTATGGCTACACCTTC. The J gene is TRBJ1-2, the V gene TRBV23-1; tentative D call: TRBD1 (6 bases). TRBV23-1 is an ORF, and what it does is uncertain. This CDR3 comprises 17 residues. Deletions cut 0 bases from V and 0 bases from J, with 14 bases between.

This chain joins TRBV5-4 and TRBJ2-3; D call uncertain. Trimming shortened V by 0 bases and J by 1 base, and 6 bases separated the two germline ends. Germline V gene sequence: CDR1 SGHNT, CDR2 YYREEE (reference sequence). The CDR3 totals 14 residues. The CDR3 DNA follows: TGTGCCAGCAGCTTGGGGGCACGCACAGATACGCAGTATTTT. Its protein is CASSLGARTDTQYF. Drawing the rest from reference TRBV5-4 and TRBJ2-3, the complete variable domain is ETGVTQSPTHLIKTRGQQVTLRCSSQSGHNTVSWYQQALGQGPQFIFQYYREEENGRGNFPPRFSGLQFPNYSSELNVNALELDDSALYLCASSLGARTDTQYFGPGTRLTVL.

The V gene is TRBV19, the J gene TRBJ2-7; perhaps D is TRBD1 or TRBD2 (5 bases each). CDR3 length: 15 amino acids. The V end lost 5 bases, the J end lost 3 bases, and 17 bases lay between the germline ends. CDR1 is LNHDA, CDR2 SQIVND, per germline (reference sequence). The CDR3 sequence is CASSGTRTGGYEQYF. CDR3 coding DNA: TGTGCCAGTAGTGGAACACGTACTGGGGGCTACGAGCAGTACTTC. Variable domain in full (rest from reference TRBV19 and TRBJ2-7): DGGITQSPKYLFRKEGQNVTLSCEQNLNHDAMYWYRQDPGQGLRLIYYSQIVNDFQKGDIAEGYSVSREKKESFPLTVTSAQKNPTAFYLCASSGTRTGGYEQYFGPGTRLTVT.

The chain employs TRBV28 and TRBJ2-3, with 7 positions matching TRBD1. Germline V gene sequence: CDR1 MDHEN, CDR2 SYDVKM. The CDR3 runs to 16 residues. After removal of 5 bases from V and 0 bases from J, the junction contained 8 bases not matched to a gene. This chain's CDR3 is CASSPRQGASTDTQYF. The CDR3 nucleotides are TGTGCCAGCAGTCCCCGACAGGGCGCCAGCACAGATACGCAGTATTTT.

A few counts support this clone. This chain joins TRBV4-1 and TRBJ2-5; D may be TRBD1 (6 bases). Germline V gene lookup returns CDR1 MGHRA and CDR2 YSYEKL. The CDR3 is 14 amino acids. V gave up 7 bases and J gave up 0 bases, with 12 bases separating them. CDR3 coding DNA: TGCGCCAGCAAGATCCGGGACAACCAAGAGACCCAGTACTTC. Translating gives CASKIRDNQETQYF.

The chain carries TRBV21-1 and TRBJ2-7; the D segment call TRBD1 is taken from the table without a DNA check. TRBV21-1 is deemed a pseudogene. This CDR3 is built from 15 residues. The CDR3: CASIRGDRGRYEQYV. As DNA, the CDR3 is TGTGCCAGCATCCGGGGGGACAGGGGGCGGTACGAGCAGTACGTC.

The CDR3 sequence is CASRAPGGRGYGYTF. The CDR3 bases are TGTGCCAGCAGAGCCCCCGGCGGTCGCGGCTATGGCTACACCTTC. The chain employs TRBV28 and TRBJ1-2; D ambiguous. V was trimmed by 6 bases and J by 4 bases, leaving 18 bases between them. The CDR3 length is 15 residues. Germline lookup yields CDR1 MDHEN and CDR2 SYDVKM.

The chain links TRBV6-6 to TRBJ2-3; D perhaps matches TRBD2 (6 bases). V dropped 0 bases and J dropped 8 bases, with 18 bases sitting between them. Per germline, CDR1 MNHNY and CDR2 SVGAGI (reference sequence). This CDR3 region has 16 residues. CDR3: CASSYSRPSSEGTQYF. CDR3 DNA sequence: TGTGCCAGCAGTTACTCGAGGCCTTCTAGCGAGGGTACGCAGTATTTT.

The chain recombines TRBV9 with TRBJ1-3, with 7 nucleotides matching TRBD1. The CDR3 contains 17 residues. Germline V gene data show CDR1 as SGDLS and CDR2 as YYNGEE. Trimming removed 4 bases from V and 3 bases from J; junction bases left unmatched: 13. CDR3 bases: TGTGCCAGCAGCCCCCAAGTCGGGACAGACTTTGGAAACACCATATATTTT. This codes for CASSPQVGTDFGNTIYF. Based on the CDR3 plus reference TRBV9 and TRBJ1-3, the full variable domain is DSGVTQTPKHLITATGQRVTLRCSPRSGDLSVYWYQQSLDQGLQFLIQYYNGEERAKGNILERFSAQQFPDLHSELNLSSLELGDSALYFCASSPQVGTDFGNTIYFGEGSWLTVV.

This clone was seen a single time. The chain has TRBV4-3 and TRBJ1-2; the match to TRBD1 covers 10 bases. CDR3 length: 15 amino acids. The V gene end was trimmed by 3 bases and the J gene end by 5 bases; junction bases not matched to a gene: 6. CDR1 is LGHNA, CDR2 YSLEER, per germline. The CDR3 is CASSQGTGATYGYTF. The CDR3 DNA reads TGCGCCAGCAGCCAGGGGACAGGGGCCACGTATGGCTACACCTTC.

The chain joins TRBV5-4 to TRBJ2-5; weak D call: TRBD1 (6 bases). In germline, CDR1 is SGHNT, CDR2 YYREEE (reference sequence). The CDR3 runs to 13 residues. V lost 2 bases and J 5 bases, leaving 10 bases between the germline ends. The CDR3 DNA sequence: TGTGCCAGCAGCTTTACAGGGATTGAGACCCAGTACTTC. This codes for CASSFTGIETQYF.

The V and J genes are TRBV5-1 and TRBJ1-2; tentative D call: TRBD1 (5 bases). The CDR3 has 13 amino acids. V was clipped by 4 bases and J by 8 bases, with 15 bases between them. Germline V gene lookup returns CDR1 SGHRS and CDR2 YFSETQ. The CDR3: CASSPTDDSGYTF. The CDR3 DNA reads as TGCGCCAGCAGCCCCACGGATGACAGCGGCTACACCTTC. Full variable domain (remainder filled in from reference TRBV5-1 and TRBJ1-2): KAGVTQTPRYLIKTRGQQVTLSCSPISGHRSVSWYQQTPGQGLQFLFEYFSETQRNKGNFPGRFSGRQFSNSRSEMNVSTLELGDSALYLCASSPTDDSGYTFGSGTRLTVV.

This chain connects TRBV5-1 to TRBJ2-5; either TRBD1 or TRBD2 may supply D (6 bases each). This CDR3 is 15 amino acids long. Germline loops: CDR1 SGHRS, CDR2 YFSETQ. Trimming removed 1 base at V and 3 bases at J, with 13 bases between. The chain's CDR3 is CASSLRGAYEETQYF. For the CDR3, the DNA is TGCGCCAGCAGCTTGAGGGGGGCTTATGAAGAGACCCAGTACTTC.

The genes are TRBV7-9 and TRBJ2-7; tentative D call: TRBD2 (6 bases). The V end was cut by 4 bases, the J end by 5 bases, with 15 bases between. The CDR3 is made up of 14 amino acids. Per germline, CDR1 SEHNR and CDR2 FQNEAQ (reference sequence). CDR3 bases: TGTGCCAGCAGCTCATCGGGAGTTGAGCACGAGCAGTACTTC. Translated, it gives CASSSSGVEHEQYF.

The chain couples TRBV4-1 to TRBJ1-1; unclear D gene. This CDR3 has 17 residues. Germline CDR1 reads MGHRA; CDR2 reads YSYEKL. Trimming took off 2 bases at V and 1 base at J, with 17 bases between the two ends. The CDR3 DNA reads TGCGCCAGCAGCCAACTCATGTCACGAGGGAGGAACACTGAAGCTTTCTTT. Its translation: CASSQLMSRGRNTEAFF.

The chain joins TRBV19 to TRBJ1-4; D is perhaps TRBD1 (5 bases). The CDR3 contains 15 residues. Germline CDR1 LNHDA, CDR2 SQIVND (reference sequence). V was clipped by 5 bases and J by 8 bases, with 18 bases between them. Written as DNA, the CDR3 is TGTGCCAGTAGTCCCCCCCGGGGGGAAGGAGAAAAACTGTTTTTT. It specifies CASSPPRGEGEKLFF.

The chain combines TRBV5-4 with TRBJ2-3; D unresolved. With 5 bases removed from V and 0 bases from J, the gap between germline ends came to 10 bases. The length of the CDR3 is 14 residues. CDR1 and CDR2 (germline): SGHNT, YYREEE (reference sequence). The CDR3 bases are TGTGCCAGCAGAACAGCCTCTAGCACAGATACGCAGTATTTT. This codes for CASRTASSTDTQYF. The whole variable domain, filled in from reference TRBV5-4 and TRBJ2-3, reads ETGVTQSPTHLIKTRGQQVTLRCSSQSGHNTVSWYQQALGQGPQFIFQYYREEENGRGNFPPRFSGLQFPNYSSELNVNALELDDSALYLCASRTASSTDTQYFGPGTRLTVL.

This chain joins TRBV2 and TRBJ1-3, with 10 positions matching TRBD1. This CDR3 has 16 amino acids. Trimming removed 6 bases from V and 7 bases from J; junction bases left unmatched: 12. The germline gives CDR1 SNHLY, CDR2 FYNNEI. The CDR3 loop reads CASRSTGGASMNTIYF. CDR3 DNA: TGTGCCAGCAGGTCGACAGGGGGCGCTTCTATGAACACCATATATTTT.

The chain has TRBV6-4 and TRBJ2-2; 7 nucleotides match TRBD2. This CDR3 is 14 amino acids long. Germline V gene sequence: CDR1 MRHNA, CDR2 SNTAGT. The trim removed 2 bases at V and 7 bases at J, leaving 4 bases unmatched. The CDR3 sequence: CASSDRAGNGELFF. The DNA for the CDR3 is TGTGCCAGCAGTGACCGAGCGGGGAACGGGGAGCTGTTTTTT.

This clone was observed a single time. The chain has TRBV6-5 and TRBJ2-7, with D possibly being TRBD1 (6 bases). The V end lost 0 bases, the J end lost 3 bases, and 9 bases lay between the germline ends. The CDR3 length is 14 residues. Germline values: CDR1 MNHEY, CDR2 SVGAGI. CDR3 region: CASSYSGTYYEQYF. The CDR3 DNA sequence: TGTGCCAGCAGTTACTCCGGGACATACTACGAGCAGTACTTC.

This chain joins TRBV2 and TRBJ2-1; 11 bases are shared with TRBD2. V lost 3 bases, J lost 9 bases, and 7 bases stayed unmatched. The CDR3 consists of 15 residues. Germline CDR1 reads SNHLY; CDR2 reads FYNNEI. The chain's CDR3 is CASSDRLAGGSEQFF. CDR3 nucleotide sequence: TGTGCCAGCAGTGATCGGCTAGCGGGAGGTTCTGAGCAGTTCTTC.

The V call is TRBV20-1, the J call TRBJ1-2; D remains unclear. Trimming pared 6 bases from V and 4 bases from J, leaving 9 bases between. The CDR3 loop spans 11 amino acids. Germline V lookup: CDR1 DFQATT, CDR2 SNEGSKA (reference sequence). CDR3 sequence (DNA): TGCAGTGCCCCTGGGGTCTATGGCTACACCTTC. It specifies CSAPGVYGYTF.

The chain links TRBV2 to TRBJ2-3; 8 bases are a match to TRBD2. Germline assignment: CDR1 SNHLY and CDR2 FYNNEI. Losses at the gene ends were 4 bases for V and 0 bases for J; bases not matched to a gene: 3. The CDR3 is made up of 15 amino acids. The CDR3 region is CASSVIAGSTDTQYF. The CDR3 DNA sequence: TGTGCCAGCAGTGTTATAGCGGGGAGCACAGATACGCAGTATTTT.

This clone showed up just a few times. The chain is built from TRBV5-5 and TRBJ2-1; D is uncertain. V was trimmed by 7 bases and J by 12 bases, leaving 20 bases between them. Germline V gives CDR1 SGHKS, CDR2 YYEKEE (reference sequence). This CDR3 spans 13 amino acids. CDR3: CASRAPADGRQFF. DNA for the CDR3: TGTGCCAGCCGCGCCCCCGCCGACGGGCGGCAGTTCTTC.

The table lists this clone with a count of one. J is TRBJ2-3 and V is TRBV9; 8 bases fit TRBD2. CDR1 and CDR2 from the germline V gene are SGDLS and YYNGEE. J lost 5 bases, V lost 0 bases, and 14 bases had no gene match. The length of the CDR3 is 18 residues. CDR3 sequence (DNA): TGTGCCAGCAGCGTAGGTGTTTTGGGAGCGGGAGTTGGAGATACGCAGTATTTT. Translating gives CASSVGVLGAGVGDTQYF.

The V and J genes are TRBV5-1 and TRBJ2-1; D ambiguous. The germline V gene encodes CDR1 SGHRS and CDR2 YFSETQ. CDR3 length: 11 amino acids. Trimming pared 0 bases from V and 8 bases from J, leaving 3 bases between. CDR3 nucleotide sequence: TGCGCCAGCAGCTTGGGTTATGAGCAGTTCTTC. Protein sequence: CASSLGYEQFF.

The rearrangement uses TRBV20-1 and TRBJ2-7; tentative D call: TRBD2 (6 bases). Germline V gene lookup returns CDR1 DFQATT and CDR2 SNEGSKA (reference sequence). The CDR3 is 11 amino acids. V lost 6 bases to trimming and J lost 6 bases, with 12 bases between them. The CDR3 is CSARTEGEQYF. The DNA of the CDR3 is TGCAGTGCGAGGACGGAGGGCGAGCAGTACTTC.